This TCR beta chain was sequenced during a study of shared clonotypes between healthy human individuals. The overall study: Donor ages ranged 18 to 49 years: two women, three men.

Whole-study findings and limits: Only blood samples were collected, and tissue repertoires likely differ. Relative to their counterparts shared across all four donors, non-shared clonotypes exhibited diminished generation probabilities.

In the case of this clone: What it recognizes is unknown.

Genomic DNA belonging to each subset was distributed in equal measure over several immunoSEQ plates. The data were produced by immunoSEQ multiplex PCR, yet TCRdb's version contains in-frame clones alone and is incomplete. The sample records just under 350,000 clones, roughly 80% being singletons. The TCR comes from a man younger than 45 in good health. Material for sequencing was memory CD4+ T cells sorted from blood. Subset defined: CD45RA-negative fraction.

The DNA for the CDR3 is TGTGCCAGCGGACAGGGCCCCTCGGGAGAGACCCAGTACTTC. Residues: CASGQGPSGETQYF. The rearrangement links TRBV2 to TRBJ2-5, with 8 bases matching TRBD1. J gave up 4 bases and V 8 bases, and 9 bases lay outside the gene matches. CDR1 is SNHLY and CDR2 is FYNNEI in the germline V gene. CDR3 length equals 14 residues. Looking up the rest from reference TRBV2 and TRBJ2-5 gives the full variable domain: EPEVTQTPSHQVTQMGQEVILRCVPISNHLYFYWYRQILGQKVEFLVSFYNNEISEKSEIFDDQFSVERPDGSNFTLKIRSTKLEDSAMYFCASGQGPSGETQYFGPGTRLLVL.